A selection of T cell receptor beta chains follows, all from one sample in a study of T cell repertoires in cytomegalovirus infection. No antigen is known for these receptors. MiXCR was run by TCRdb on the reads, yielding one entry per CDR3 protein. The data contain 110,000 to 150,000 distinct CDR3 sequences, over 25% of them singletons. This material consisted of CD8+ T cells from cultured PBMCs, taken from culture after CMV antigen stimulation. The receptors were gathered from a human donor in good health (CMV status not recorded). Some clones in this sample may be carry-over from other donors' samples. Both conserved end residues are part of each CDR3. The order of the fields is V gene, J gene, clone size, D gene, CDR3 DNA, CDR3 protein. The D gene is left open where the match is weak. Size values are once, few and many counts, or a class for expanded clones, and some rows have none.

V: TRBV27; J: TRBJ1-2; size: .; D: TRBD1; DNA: TGTGCCAGCAGCAGACAGGGGAACAGTAATGGCTACACCTTC; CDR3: CASSRQGNSNGYTF
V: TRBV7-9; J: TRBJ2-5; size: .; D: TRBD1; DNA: TGTGCCAGCACCCTGACAGGGGGCAGGGAGACCCAGTACTTC; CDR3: CASTLTGGRETQYF
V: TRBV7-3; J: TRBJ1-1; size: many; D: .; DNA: TGTGCCAGCAGCCCCGACGGCTTTGAAGCTTTCTTT; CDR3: CASSPDGFEAFF
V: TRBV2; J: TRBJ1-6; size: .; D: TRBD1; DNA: TGTGCCAGCGGGGAACAGGGGGCAATCCCCTATAATTCACCCCTCCACTTT; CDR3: CASGEQGAIPYNSPLHF
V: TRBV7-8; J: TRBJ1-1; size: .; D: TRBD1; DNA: TGTGCCAGCAGCACGGACAGGGGGCTTTTGGGAACTGAAGCTTTCTTT; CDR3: CASSTDRGLLGTEAFF
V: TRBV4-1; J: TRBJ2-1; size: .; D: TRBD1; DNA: TGCGCCAGCAGCCAAACAGGGGCCTCCTACAATGAGCTGTTCTTC; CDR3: CASSQTGASYNELFF
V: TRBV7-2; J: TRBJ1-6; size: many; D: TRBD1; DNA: TGTGCCAGCAGCTATCGGACAGGGCGCCTTAATTCACCCCTCCACTTT; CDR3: CASSYRTGRLNSPLHF
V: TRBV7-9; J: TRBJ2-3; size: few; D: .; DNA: TGTGCCAGCAGCTTCCCAGAGGATCGAAACACAGATACGCAGTATTTT; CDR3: CASSFPEDRNTDTQYF
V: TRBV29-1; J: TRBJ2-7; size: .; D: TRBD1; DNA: TGCAGCGGAGGACAGGCATCCTACGAGCAGTACTTC; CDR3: CSGGQASYEQYF
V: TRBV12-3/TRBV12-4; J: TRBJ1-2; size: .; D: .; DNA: TGTGCCAGCAGTTTTGGAAGGGTAGCTAACTATGGCTACACCTTC; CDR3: CASSFGRVANYGYTF
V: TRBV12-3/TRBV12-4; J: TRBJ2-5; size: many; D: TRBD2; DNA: TGTGCCAGCAGGGACGGACTAGCGGGGCAAGAGACCCAGTACTTC; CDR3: CASRDGLAGQETQYF
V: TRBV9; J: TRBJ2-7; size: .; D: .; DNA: TGTGCCAGCAGCGTAGAGATAGGGATCTCCTACGAGCAGTACTTC; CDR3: CASSVEIGISYEQYF
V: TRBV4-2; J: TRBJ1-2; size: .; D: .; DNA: TGTGCCAGCAGCCATTGGACCTACTATGGCTACACCTTC; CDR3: CASSHWTYYGYTF
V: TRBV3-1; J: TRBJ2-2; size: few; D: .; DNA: TGTGCCAGCTCCTACCAGGCCAGGGCCGGGGAGCTGTTTTTT; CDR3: CASSYQARAGELFF
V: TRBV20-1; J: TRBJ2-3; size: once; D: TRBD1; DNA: TGCAGTGCTAGGCCACAGGCAGGGGGTGGAACAGATACGCAGTATTTT; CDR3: CSARPQAGGGTDTQYF
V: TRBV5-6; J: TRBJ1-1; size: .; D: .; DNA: TGTGCCAGCAGCTTGCCGACAGAGAACACTGAAGCTTTCTTT; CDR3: CASSLPTENTEAFF
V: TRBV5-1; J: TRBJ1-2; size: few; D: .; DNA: TGCGCCAGCAGCTTGGAGAGAGCTAACTATGGCTACACCTTC; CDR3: CASSLERANYGYTF
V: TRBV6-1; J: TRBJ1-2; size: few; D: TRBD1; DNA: TGTGCCAGCAGTGAAGCGCCTGGGACAGGAGAAATATATGGCTACACCTTC; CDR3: CASSEAPGTGEIYGYTF
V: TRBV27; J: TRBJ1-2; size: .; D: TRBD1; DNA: TGTGCCAGCAGTTTGGGACAGCCCGGGGCTTATGGCTACACCTTC; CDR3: CASSLGQPGAYGYTF
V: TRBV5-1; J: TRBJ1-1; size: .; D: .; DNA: TGCGCCAGCAGCTTGTACAGGTCGAACACTGAAGCTTTCTTT; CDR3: CASSLYRSNTEAFF
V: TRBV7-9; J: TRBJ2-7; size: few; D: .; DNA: TGTGCCAGCCGGTCAGGACTCTACGAGCAGTACTTC; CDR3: CASRSGLYEQYF
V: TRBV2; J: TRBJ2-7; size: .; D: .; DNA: TGTGCCAGCATGACAGACTCCTACGAGCAGTACTTC; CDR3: CASMTDSYEQYF
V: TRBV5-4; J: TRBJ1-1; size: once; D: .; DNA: TGTGCCAGCAAGTCCGGGAACACTGAAGCTTTCTTT; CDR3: CASKSGNTEAFF
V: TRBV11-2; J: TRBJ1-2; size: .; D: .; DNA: TGTGCCAGCAGTCCTCCGGATGGGATACCCTACTATGGCTACACCTTC; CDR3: CASSPPDGIPYYGYTF
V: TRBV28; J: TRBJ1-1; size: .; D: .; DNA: TGTGCCAGCAGACATCGCATGAACACTGAAGCTTTCTTT; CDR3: CASRHRMNTEAFF
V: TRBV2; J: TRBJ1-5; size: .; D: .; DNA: TGTGCCAGCAGGACGAGTTCTTATAGCAATCAGCCCCAGCATTTT; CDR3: CASRTSSYSNQPQHF
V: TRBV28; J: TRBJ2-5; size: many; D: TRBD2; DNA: TGTGCCAGCAGCGCTAGCGGGGGTAGGGAGACCCAGTACTTC; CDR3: CASSASGGRETQYF
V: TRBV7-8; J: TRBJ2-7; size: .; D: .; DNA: TGTGCCAGCAGCGGGGGGACGGAGTCCTACGAGCAGTACTTC; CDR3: CASSGGTESYEQYF
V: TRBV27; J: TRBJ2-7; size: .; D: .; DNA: TGTGCCAGCAGACGGGACCCAGGATCCTACGAGCAGTACTTC; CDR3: CASRRDPGSYEQYF
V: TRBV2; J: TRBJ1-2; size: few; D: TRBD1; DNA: TGTGCCAGCAGTTTGACAGGGACCTATGGCTACACCTTC; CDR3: CASSLTGTYGYTF
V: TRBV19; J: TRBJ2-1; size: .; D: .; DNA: TGTACCAGTAGTATTGCTGGGACCCTCCCCAATGAGCAGTTCTTC; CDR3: CTSSIAGTLPNEQFF
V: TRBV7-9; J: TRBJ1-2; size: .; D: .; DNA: TGTGCCAGCAGCTTAGGTATAGGCCACCGCACGTATGGCTACACCTTC; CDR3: CASSLGIGHRTYGYTF
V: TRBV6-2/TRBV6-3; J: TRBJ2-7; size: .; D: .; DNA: TGTGCCAGCAGTCCCTTCGACGAGCAGTACTTC; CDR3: CASSPFDEQYF
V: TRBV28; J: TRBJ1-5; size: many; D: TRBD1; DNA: TGTGCCAGCAGCCCCGGGACAGATATTTCCGGGTGGTGGAATCAGCCCCAGCATTTT; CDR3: CASSPGTDISGWWNQPQHF
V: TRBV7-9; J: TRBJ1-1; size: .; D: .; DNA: TGTGCCAGCAGCTTAGCGCAGGGAGTGCGGATTGAAGCTTTCTTT; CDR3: CASSLAQGVRIEAFF
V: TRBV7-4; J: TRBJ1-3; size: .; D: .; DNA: TGTGCCAGCAGCTTAGTATACAGCCGCTCTGGAAACACCATATATTTT; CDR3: CASSLVYSRSGNTIYF
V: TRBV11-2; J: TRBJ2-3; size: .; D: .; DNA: TGTGCCAGCAGCTTTGGAACATACGGGACAGATACGCAGTATTTT; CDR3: CASSFGTYGTDTQYF
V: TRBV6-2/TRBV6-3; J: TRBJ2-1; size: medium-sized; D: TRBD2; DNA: TGTGCCACCTCAGGTGGGGACCCGGGGGGTGAGCAGTTCTTC; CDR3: CATSGGDPGGEQFF
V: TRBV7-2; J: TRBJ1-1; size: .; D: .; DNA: TGTGCCAGCAGCTTATGGGGGATGAACACTGAAGCTTTCTTT; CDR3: CASSLWGMNTEAFF
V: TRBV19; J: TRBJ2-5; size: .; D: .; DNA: TGTGCCAGTACCCCAACCGGGACAACCAAGAAAGAGACCCAGTACTTC; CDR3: CASTPTGTTKKETQYF
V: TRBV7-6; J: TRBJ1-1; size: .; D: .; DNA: TGTGCCAGCTTGACATCGAACACTGAAGCTTTCTTT; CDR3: CASLTSNTEAFF
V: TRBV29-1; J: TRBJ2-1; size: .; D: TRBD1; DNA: TGCAGCGTTGAAGGGGGACAGGGGGACAATGAGCAGTTCTTC; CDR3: CSVEGGQGDNEQFF
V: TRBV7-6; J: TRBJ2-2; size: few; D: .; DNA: TGTGCCAGCAGCTTAATGGCGGCAGGGGATGCCGGGGAGCTGTTTTTT; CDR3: CASSLMAAGDAGELFF